The clone carrying this TCR beta chain was seen a few times. The junction had 0 bases not matched to a gene; V was cut back by 6 bases and J by 2 bases. The germline V gene has CDR1 MNHEY and CDR2 SVGAGI. This CDR3 is 14 amino acids long. The data derive from a study of blood T cell repertoires in COVID-19. Authors' methods: Nucleated cell number was recorded as an estimate derived from reference gene primer amplification. TCRdb's copy holds only in-frame clones and misses some; the assay was immunoSEQ multiplex PCR. V, J and clone size reflect that table, while D and trimming were determined from the DNA. The sample comprises about 99,000 clones, more than 80% of which are singletons, and around 3.8% rests with the top ten.

This clonotype originated in a woman in her sixties or seventies with acute or convalescent COVID-19. The rearrangement links TRBV6-5 to TRBJ1-5; 11 bases match TRBD1. The sequenced sample was peripheral blood. The CDR3: CASRDRGRNQPQHF. The CDR3 DNA is TGTGCCAGCAGGGACAGGGGGCGCAATCAGCCCCAGCATTTT.